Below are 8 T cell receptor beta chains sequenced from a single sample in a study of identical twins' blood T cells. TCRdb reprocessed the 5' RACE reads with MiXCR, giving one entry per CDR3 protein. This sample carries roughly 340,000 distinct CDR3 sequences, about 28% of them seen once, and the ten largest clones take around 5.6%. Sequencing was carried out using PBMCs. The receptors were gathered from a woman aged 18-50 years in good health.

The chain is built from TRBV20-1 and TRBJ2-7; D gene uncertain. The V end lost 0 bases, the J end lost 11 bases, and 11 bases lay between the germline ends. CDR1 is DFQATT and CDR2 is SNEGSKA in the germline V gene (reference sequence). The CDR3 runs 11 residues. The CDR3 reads CSARDSPVEYF. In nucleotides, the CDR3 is TGCAGTGCTAGAGATTCCCCCGTCGAGTACTTC.

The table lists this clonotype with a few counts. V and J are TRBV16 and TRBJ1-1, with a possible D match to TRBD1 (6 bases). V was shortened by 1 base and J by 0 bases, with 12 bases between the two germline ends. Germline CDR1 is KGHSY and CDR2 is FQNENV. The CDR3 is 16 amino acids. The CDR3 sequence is CASSQFRGGVNTEAFF. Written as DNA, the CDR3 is TGTGCCAGCAGCCAATTTCGGGGGGGCGTGAACACTGAAGCTTTCTTT.

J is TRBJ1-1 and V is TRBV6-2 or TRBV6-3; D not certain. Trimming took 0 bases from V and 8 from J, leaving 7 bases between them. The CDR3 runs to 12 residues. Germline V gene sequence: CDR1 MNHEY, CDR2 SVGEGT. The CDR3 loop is CASSYSRNEAFF. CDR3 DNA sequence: TGTGCCAGCAGTTACTCGAGGAACGAAGCTTTCTTT.

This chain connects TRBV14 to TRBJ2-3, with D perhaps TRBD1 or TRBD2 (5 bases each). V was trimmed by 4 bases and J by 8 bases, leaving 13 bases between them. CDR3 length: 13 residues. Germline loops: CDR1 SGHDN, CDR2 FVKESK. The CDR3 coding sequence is TGTGCCAGCAGCCCGGGACCCCCGGGTACGCAGTATTTT. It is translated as CASSPGPPGTQYF.

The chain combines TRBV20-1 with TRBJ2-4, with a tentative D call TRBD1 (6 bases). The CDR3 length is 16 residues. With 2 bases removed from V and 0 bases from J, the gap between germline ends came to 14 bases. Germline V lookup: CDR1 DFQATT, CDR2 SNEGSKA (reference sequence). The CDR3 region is CSARPPGDLAKNIQYF. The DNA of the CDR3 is TGCAGTGCTAGACCCCCAGGGGATTTAGCCAAAAACATTCAGTACTTC.

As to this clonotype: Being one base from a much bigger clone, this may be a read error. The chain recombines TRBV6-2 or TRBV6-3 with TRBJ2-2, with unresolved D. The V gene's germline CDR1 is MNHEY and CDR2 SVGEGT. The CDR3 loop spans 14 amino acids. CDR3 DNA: TGTGTCAGCAGTCCTGTGGGTCCGATCGGGGAGCTGTTTTTT. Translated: CVSSPVGPIGELFF.

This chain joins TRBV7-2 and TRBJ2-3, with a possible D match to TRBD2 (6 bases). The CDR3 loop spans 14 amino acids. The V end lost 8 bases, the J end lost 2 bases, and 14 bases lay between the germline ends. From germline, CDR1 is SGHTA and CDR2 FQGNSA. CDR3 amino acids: CASCLSRDTDTQYF. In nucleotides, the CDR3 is TGTGCCAGCTGTTTATCGCGGGACACAGATACGCAGTATTTT.

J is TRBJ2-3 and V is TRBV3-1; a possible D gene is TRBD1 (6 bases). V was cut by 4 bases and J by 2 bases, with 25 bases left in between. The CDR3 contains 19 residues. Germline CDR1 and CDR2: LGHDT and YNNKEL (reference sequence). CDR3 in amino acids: CASSRRSGAIQTPTDTQYF. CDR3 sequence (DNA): TGTGCCAGCAGCCGAAGGTCAGGGGCTATACAAACGCCCACAGATACGCAGTATTTT.